These 5 T cell receptor beta chains originate from one sample sequenced in a study of early T cells in non-severe SARS-CoV-2 infection. TCRdb itself ran the 5' RACE reads through MiXCR, one entry per CDR3 protein. The table shows 75,000 to 100,000 distinct CDR3 sequences, with approximately 16% occurring only once. The sequenced sample consisted of whole blood. These receptors were collected from an adult who was a healthcare worker with PCR-confirmed SARS-CoV-2 infection or an uninfected control (not recorded which).

The chain uses TRBV10-2 and TRBJ2-7; 8 nucleotides line up with TRBD1. The CDR3 consists of 14 residues. Germline V gene data show CDR1 as WSHSY and CDR2 as SAAADI. J was trimmed by 6 bases and V by 7 bases; bases with no gene match: 11. In nucleotides, the CDR3 is TGCGCCAGCAACATAGAGACAGGGGCAACCGAGCAGTACTTC. Amino acids: CASNIETGATEQYF.

The chain employs TRBV20-1 and TRBJ2-3; 9 bases fit TRBD2. This CDR3 is built from 14 residues. Germline V gene data show CDR1 as DFQATT and CDR2 as SNEGSKA (reference sequence). Germline trimming cut 3 bases from V and 3 bases from J; bases unmatched to any gene: 4. CDR3 nucleotides: TGCAGTGCTAGGTCCCTAGCGGGAACAGATACGCAGTATTTT. This encodes CSARSLAGTDTQYF.

This clonotype was observed at least ten times. The chain employs TRBV18 and TRBJ2-5; D gene ambiguous. V shed 3 bases and J shed 2 bases, with 10 bases lying between them. Per germline, CDR1 KGHSH and CDR2 LQKENI. The CDR3 has 14 amino acids. The CDR3 protein is CASSPPEIQETQYF. The CDR3 nucleotides are TGTGCCAGCTCACCTCCAGAGATACAAGAGACCCAGTACTTC.

This clonotype occurred a few times. The J gene is TRBJ1-6, the V gene TRBV7-2; 7 bases fit TRBD1. The V gene's germline CDR1 is SGHTA and CDR2 FQGNSA. The V gene end was trimmed by 5 bases and the J gene end by 0 bases; junction bases not matched to a gene: 4. CDR3 length: 16 amino acids. This CDR3 is CASSPQGSSYNSPLHF. The DNA of the CDR3 is TGTGCCAGCAGCCCACAGGGGAGCTCCTATAATTCACCCCTCCACTTT.

This clonotype was counted only a few times. The chain recombines TRBV19 with TRBJ1-2; 9 bases fit TRBD1. Trimming cost V 5 bases and J 5 bases; bases outside gene matches: 6. The CDR3 length is 14 residues. The V gene's germline CDR1 is LNHDA and CDR2 SQIVND (reference sequence). The CDR3 DNA reads as TGTGCCAGTAGTCCGGGACAGGGCTTGTATGGCTACACCTTC. Its translation is CASSPGQGLYGYTF.